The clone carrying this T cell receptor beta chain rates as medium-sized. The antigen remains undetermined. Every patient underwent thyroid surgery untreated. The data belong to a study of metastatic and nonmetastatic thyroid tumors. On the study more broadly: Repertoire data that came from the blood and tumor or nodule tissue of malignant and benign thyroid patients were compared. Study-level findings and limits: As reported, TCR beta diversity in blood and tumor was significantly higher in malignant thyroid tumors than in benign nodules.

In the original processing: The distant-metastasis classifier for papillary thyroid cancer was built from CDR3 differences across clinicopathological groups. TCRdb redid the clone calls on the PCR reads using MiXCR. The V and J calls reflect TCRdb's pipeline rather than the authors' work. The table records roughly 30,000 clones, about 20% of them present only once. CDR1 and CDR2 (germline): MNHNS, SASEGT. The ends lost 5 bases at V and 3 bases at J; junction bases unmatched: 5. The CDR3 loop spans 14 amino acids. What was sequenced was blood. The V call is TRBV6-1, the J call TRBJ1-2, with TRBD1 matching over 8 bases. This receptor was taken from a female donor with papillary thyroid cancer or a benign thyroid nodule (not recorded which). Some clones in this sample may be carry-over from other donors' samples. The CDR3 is CASSPPGQDYGYTF. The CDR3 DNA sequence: TGTGCCAGCAGTCCACCGGGACAGGACTATGGCTACACCTTC.